This T cell receptor (beta chain) was sequenced during a study of T-cell reconstitution after alpha-beta-depleted transplantation in children. Notes on the study in general: Newly generated T cells supplied most T-cell counts and diversity one year post-transplant. Some patients showed high day-60 TCRbeta diversity, which derived from surviving recipient T cells and thymic progenitors. It was reported that alpha-beta T cells came from several hundred expanded graft clones (about two months after transplant).

The TCRbeta library was prepared with unique molecular identifiers. TCRdb reprocessed the PCR reads with MiXCR, giving one entry per CDR3 protein. The sample lists over 200,000 distinct CDR3 sequences, 9.5% to 13% occurring once. Per the germline V gene, CDR1 is LGHNT and CDR2 is FRNRAP. Trimming left V 1 base short and J 2 bases short, with 2 bases between. The CDR3 consists of 12 residues. This clonotype was picked up many times. The antigen remains unidentified. The rearrangement links TRBV12-5 to TRBJ1-1, with D uncertain. The source was PBMCs, collected before TCRalphabeta/CD19-depleted stem cell transplant. This sequence was found in a child under two years old with acute myeloid leukemia, due to receive a stem cell transplant. The CDR3 nucleotides read TGTGCTAGTGGTTTGGATAACACTGAAGCTTTCTTT. Its translation is CASGLDNTEAFF.